This paragraph covers one T cell receptor beta chain sequence. The antigen is unknown. These data are taken from a study of T cell repertoires in cytomegalovirus infection. Overall study: Use of recently identified HLA-C-restricted and well-studied HLA-B-restricted CMV epitopes was part of the study. Both CMV infection and a matching HLA type were indicated by public TCR beta signatures. General study points: Ex vivo responses were dominated by HLA-C-restricted CMV-specific TCR beta clonotypes.

V gave up 3 bases and J gave up 2 bases, with 11 bases separating them. The CDR3 consists of 15 residues. MiXCR, run by TCRdb on the reads, gives a single entry per CDR3 protein. The repertoire holds tens of thousands of distinct CDR3 sequences, around 20% seen once, with 65% to 85% in the top ten. The genes are TRBV12-3 or TRBV12-4 and TRBJ2-1, with a possible D match to TRBD1 (6 bases). The material was CD8+ T cells from cultured PBMCs, obtained from culture after CMV antigen stimulation. This clonotype originated in a human donor in good health (CMV status not recorded). Some clones in this sample may be carry-over from other donors' samples. Here the CDR3 DNA reads TGTGCCAGCAGTTTCCGGGACAACCCCTACAATGAGCAGTTCTTC. Protein sequence: CASSFRDNPYNEQFF.